What follows are 29 T cell receptor beta chains derived from one specimen sequenced in a study of radiation and T cells in renal cell carcinoma. Assay: immunoSEQ multiplex PCR; the TCRdb copy retains only in-frame clones and omits some. The table includes 15,000 to 20,000 clones, roughly 58% detected once. Stated treatment: 15 Gy SBRT to primary tumor, nephrectomy 4 weeks later. Sample: tumor tissue, taken from a patient whose treatment included radiotherapy and nephrectomy. These TCRs come from a man over 45 with renal cell carcinoma.

This clone turned up a few times. This chain links TRBV2 with TRBJ2-1, with unresolved D. Germline values: CDR1 SNHLY, CDR2 FYNNEI. This CDR3 contains 10 residues. V lost 3 bases and J lost 11, with 5 bases in between. The CDR3 DNA reads as TGTGCCAGCAGTGACTACCAGCAGTTCTTC. Translating gives CASSDYQQFF.

This chain joins TRBV7-2 and TRBJ2-7; D unresolved. The CDR3 has 12 residues. Germline V gene lookup returns CDR1 SGHTA and CDR2 FQGNSA. The ends were cut back, 5 bases at V and 4 bases at J, with 9 bases in the middle. Here the CDR3 DNA reads TGTGCCAGCAGCCCCGCTGTTTACGAGCAGTACTTC. It encodes CASSPAVYEQYF.

J is TRBJ2-5 and V is TRBV4-1, with 8 bases identical to TRBD2. V shed 4 bases, J shed 5 bases, and the junction held 6 bases outside the gene matches. The CDR3 spans 14 residues. Germline lookup yields CDR1 MGHRA and CDR2 YSYEKL. The CDR3 DNA reads as TGCGCCAGCAGCCCCGGGGGGGCCGGGGAGACCCAGTACTTC. It encodes CASSPGGAGETQYF.

The chain uses TRBV27 and TRBJ1-1; D unclear. The germline gives CDR1 MNHEY, CDR2 SMNVEV (reference sequence). The V gene lost 6 bases and the J gene lost 5 bases, with 13 bases spanning the gap. This CDR3 spans 13 amino acids. CDR3 sequence: CASSQTTRTEAFF. Here the CDR3 DNA reads TGTGCCAGCAGCCAGACGACTAGGACTGAAGCTTTCTTT.

The CDR3 nucleotides are TGTGCCAGCAGCTGGGGACAGTTCTACGAGCAGTACTTC. Its protein product is CASSWGQFYEQYF. The chain joins TRBV7-8 to TRBJ2-7; TRBD1 matches 7 bases. This CDR3 region has 13 residues. The germline V gene encodes CDR1 SGHVS and CDR2 FQNEAQ. The J segment lost 3 bases and the V segment lost 4 bases, leaving 3 bases of the junction unmatched.

This CDR3 reads CASSSGHYGYTF. The DNA for the CDR3 is TGCGCCAGCAGCTCGGGACACTATGGCTACACCTTC. The V call is TRBV5-1, the J call TRBJ1-2; D is perhaps TRBD1 (5 bases). In germline, CDR1 is SGHRS, CDR2 YFSETQ. CDR3 length: 12 residues. The V end lost 3 bases, the J end lost 3 bases, and 6 bases lay between the germline ends.

By frequency in the sample, this clone is large (0.1 to 1%). This chain connects TRBV25-1 to TRBJ2-7, with D possibly matching TRBD1 (5 bases). V was clipped by 4 bases and J by 0 bases, with 10 bases between them. This CDR3 region has 14 residues. Germline V gives CDR1 MGHDK, CDR2 SYGVNS. The CDR3 loop reads CASSVGADSYEQYF. CDR3 bases: TGTGCCAGCAGTGTAGGGGCTGACTCCTACGAGCAGTACTTC.

Sample share makes this clone medium-sized. V is TRBV6-5 and J is TRBJ1-2; D gene ambiguous. Germline CDR1 MNHEY, CDR2 SVGAGI. The V end lost 6 bases, the J end lost 2 bases, and 10 bases lay between the germline ends. The CDR3 length is 13 residues. The CDR3, as DNA: TGTGCCAGCAGGGCGCAGAAAAACTATGGCTACACCTTC. This encodes CASRAQKNYGYTF.

This clone has more than one count but fewer than ten. This chain uses TRBV5-1 with TRBJ2-1, with TRBD2 matching 9 bases. This CDR3 is built from 16 residues. The V and J ends lost 4 bases and 6 bases, in that order; junction bases with no gene match: 11. Germline CDR1 is SGHRS and CDR2 is YFSETQ. DNA for the CDR3: TGCGCCAGCAGCCCGAAGGGAGCGGGGGGTCTCAATGAGCAGTTCTTC. Translated, it gives CASSPKGAGGLNEQFF.

This chain joins TRBV6-1 and TRBJ1-2; maybe TRBD1 (6 bases). V lost 2 bases to trimming and J lost 4 bases, with 17 bases between them. This CDR3 has 16 amino acids. Per the germline V gene, CDR1 is MNHNS and CDR2 is SASEGT. This CDR3 is CASSELGGARGYGYTF. CDR3 DNA: TGTGCCAGCAGTGAACTAGGGGGGGCGCGAGGCTATGGCTACACCTTC.

The chain employs TRBV2 and TRBJ1-4, with 10 bases fitting TRBD1. The junction had 6 bases not matched to a gene; V was cut back by 6 bases and J by 5 bases. In germline, CDR1 is SNHLY, CDR2 FYNNEI. The CDR3 sequence is 15 residues long. CDR3: CASRWGQGKNEKLFF. CDR3 bases: TGTGCCAGCAGATGGGGACAGGGGAAAAATGAAAAACTGTTTTTT.

The chain employs TRBV6-1 and TRBJ1-2, with D possibly matching TRBD1 (6 bases). This CDR3 spans 12 amino acids. CDR1 is MNHNS, CDR2 SASEGT, per germline. V was pared by 5 bases and J by 4 bases, with 8 bases between. CDR3 amino acids: CASSPTGYGYTF. CDR3 sequence (DNA): TGTGCCAGCAGTCCGACAGGCTATGGCTACACCTTC.

This clone was counted only a few times. CDR3: CASSPNRGSEQYF. CDR3 nucleotides: TGTGCCAGCTCACCAAACAGGGGTTCCGAGCAGTACTTC. J is TRBJ2-7 and V is TRBV18; 7 bases are shared with TRBD1. The trim removed 2 bases at V and 6 bases at J, leaving 4 bases unmatched. Germline V CDR1 and CDR2: KGHSH, LQKENI. The CDR3 length is 13 residues.

The CDR3 protein is CASSMDRGAYSYEQYF. As DNA, the CDR3 is TGTGCCAGCAGCATGGACAGGGGGGCCTACTCCTACGAGCAGTACTTC. The chain uses TRBV27 and TRBJ2-7, with 10 bases aligning to TRBD1. V lost 6 bases, J lost 0 bases, and 8 bases stayed unmatched. CDR3 length: 16 residues. Germline assignment: CDR1 MNHEY and CDR2 SMNVEV (reference sequence).

The CDR3 region is CASTVPRGQTETQYF. The CDR3, as DNA: TGTGCCAGCACCGTCCCCCGGGGACAGACCGAGACCCAGTACTTC. V and J are TRBV7-2 and TRBJ2-5, with 7 positions matching TRBD1. Germline trimming cut 7 bases from V and 5 bases from J; bases unmatched to any gene: 13. The CDR3 is 15 amino acids. CDR1 is SGHTA, CDR2 FQGNSA, per germline.

This chain's CDR3 is CSARGNQPQHF. In nucleotides, the CDR3 is TGCAGTGCTAGGGGGAATCAGCCCCAGCATTTT. The rearrangement uses TRBV20-1 and TRBJ1-5; D unresolved. Trimming stripped 3 bases from V and 4 bases from J, with 4 bases between. CDR1 DFQATT and CDR2 SNEGSKA come from the germline V gene (reference sequence). This CDR3 comprises 11 residues.

The chain combines TRBV12-5 with TRBJ1-2; D remains ambiguous. The CDR3 sequence is 13 residues long. Trimming removed 6 bases at V and 3 bases at J, with 11 bases between. Germline V gene data show CDR1 as LGHNT and CDR2 as FRNRAP. The CDR3 is CASGTQTDYGYTF. CDR3 DNA sequence: TGTGCTAGTGGCACTCAAACAGACTATGGCTACACCTTC.

The J gene is TRBJ1-1, the V gene TRBV19; D remains ambiguous. V shed 7 bases and J shed 1 base, with 10 bases lying between them. The CDR3 is made up of 13 amino acids. Germline V gives CDR1 LNHDA, CDR2 SQIVND (reference sequence). CDR3 loop: CASIRRENTEAFF. Written as DNA, the CDR3 is TGTGCCAGTATCCGTAGAGAGAACACTGAAGCTTTCTTT.

The table lists this clone with a few counts. This chain joins TRBV28 and TRBJ2-7; D remains ambiguous. Germline V gives CDR1 MDHEN, CDR2 SYDVKM. The ends were cut back, 8 bases at V and 0 bases at J, with 11 bases in the middle. The CDR3 is 13 residues long. The CDR3 DNA sequence: TGTGCCAGCCGCGACGGGTCCTCCTACGAGCAGTACTTC. Translation: CASRDGSSYEQYF.

The chain combines TRBV2 with TRBJ2-7, with D uncertain. CDR1 and CDR2 from the germline V gene are SNHLY and FYNNEI. Deletions cut 0 bases from V and 1 base from J, with 7 bases between. The CDR3 sequence is 14 residues long. The chain's CDR3 is CASSEALQSYEQYF. DNA for the CDR3: TGTGCCAGCAGTGAAGCGCTTCAGTCCTACGAGCAGTACTTC.

This sequence joins TRBV7-9 and TRBJ1-2; no reliable D call. This CDR3 contains 16 residues. Germline V gene data show CDR1 as SEHNR and CDR2 as FQNEAQ (reference sequence). V shed 1 base and J shed 0 bases, with 12 bases lying between them. CDR3 protein: CASSLGGGQANYGYTF. The CDR3 coding sequence is TGTGCCAGCAGCTTAGGAGGAGGCCAGGCTAACTATGGCTACACCTTC.

The J gene is TRBJ2-5, the V gene TRBV7-9; TRBD2 matches at 11 bases. Looked up from germline, CDR1 is SEHNR and CDR2 is FQNEAQ (reference sequence). V dropped 7 bases and J dropped 2; count of bases not matched to a gene: 9. The CDR3 totals 16 residues. This chain's CDR3 is CASTLPGLAVQETQYF. CDR3 nucleotide sequence: TGTGCCAGCACTCTTCCGGGACTAGCGGTTCAAGAGACCCAGTACTTC.

This clone has a single count. V and J are TRBV6-5 and TRBJ2-3; D possibly corresponds to TRBD2 (5 bases). From germline, CDR1 is MNHEY and CDR2 SVGAGI. CDR3 size: 14 residues. The germline V and J ends were trimmed by 6 bases and 0 bases, with 10 bases remaining between them. The CDR3: CASRDWKSTDTQYF. In DNA, the CDR3 is TGTGCCAGCAGGGACTGGAAAAGCACAGATACGCAGTATTTT.

V usage is TRBV5-1 and J usage is TRBJ2-2; 7 bases are a match to TRBD1. There are 15 residues in the CDR3. Trimming removed 4 bases from V and 0 bases from J; junction bases left unmatched: 3. Germline CDR1 reads SGHRS; CDR2 reads YFSETQ. The chain's CDR3 is CASSVGTANTGELFF. The CDR3 nucleotides are TGCGCCAGCAGCGTCGGGACAGCGAACACCGGGGAGCTGTTTTTT.

This rearrangement joins TRBV6-6 to TRBJ2-2; maybe TRBD1 (5 bases). Per the germline V gene, CDR1 is MNHNY and CDR2 is SVGAGI (reference sequence). The CDR3 has 12 amino acids. V lost 6 bases and J lost 6, with 8 bases in between. The CDR3 DNA follows: TGTGCCAGCAGGCAGGGTTCCGGGGAGCTGTTTTTT. The encoded protein is CASRQGSGELFF.

The chain is built from TRBV7-8 and TRBJ1-4; D call uncertain. V lost 5 bases, J lost 5 bases, and 15 bases lay in between. CDR1 and CDR2 (germline): SGHVS, FQNEAQ. The CDR3 is made up of 15 amino acids. In nucleotides, the CDR3 is TGTGCCAGCAGCCGCGACGGGGTGAGGAATGAAAAACTGTTTTTT. Protein: CASSRDGVRNEKLFF.

The V and J genes are TRBV7-9 and TRBJ1-2, with 10 bases fitting TRBD1. The junction had 7 bases not matched to a gene; V was cut back by 5 bases and J by 1 base. The CDR3 consists of 16 residues. Germline V gives CDR1 SEHNR, CDR2 FQNEAQ (reference sequence). Here the CDR3 DNA reads TGTGCCAGCAGCCACGAGACAGGGGGCAATAACTATGGCTACACCTTC. Encoded protein: CASSHETGGNNYGYTF.

This chain joins TRBV18 and TRBJ2-3, with 9 bases lining up with TRBD1. CDR3 length: 15 residues. The J segment lost 6 bases and the V segment lost 3 bases, leaving 7 bases of the junction unmatched. Germline V gene data show CDR1 as KGHSH and CDR2 as LQKENI. This CDR3 is CASSPGQGLSDTQYF. CDR3 nucleotides: TGTGCCAGCTCACCGGGACAGGGTCTGTCCGATACGCAGTATTTT.

V is TRBV28 and J is TRBJ2-7, with D tentatively TRBD1 or TRBD2 (6 bases each). This CDR3 contains 15 residues. Trimming pared 6 bases from V and 1 base from J, leaving 16 bases between. Germline V CDR1 and CDR2: MDHEN, SYDVKM. The CDR3 region is CASSLGGLASYEQYF. CDR3 sequence (DNA): TGTGCCAGCAGCCTAGGGGGGCTGGCTTCCTACGAGCAGTACTTC.